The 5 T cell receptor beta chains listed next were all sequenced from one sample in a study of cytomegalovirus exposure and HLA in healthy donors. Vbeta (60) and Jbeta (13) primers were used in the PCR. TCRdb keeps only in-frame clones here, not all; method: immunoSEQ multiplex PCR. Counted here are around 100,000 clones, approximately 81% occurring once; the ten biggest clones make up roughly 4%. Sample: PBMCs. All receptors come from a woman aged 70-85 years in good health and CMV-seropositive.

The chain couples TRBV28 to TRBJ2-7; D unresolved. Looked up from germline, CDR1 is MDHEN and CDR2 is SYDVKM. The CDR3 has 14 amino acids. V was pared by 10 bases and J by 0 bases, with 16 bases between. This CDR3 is CAIATRLSSYEQYF. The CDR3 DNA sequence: TGTGCCATCGCGACCCGACTCAGCTCCTACGAGCAGTACTTC.

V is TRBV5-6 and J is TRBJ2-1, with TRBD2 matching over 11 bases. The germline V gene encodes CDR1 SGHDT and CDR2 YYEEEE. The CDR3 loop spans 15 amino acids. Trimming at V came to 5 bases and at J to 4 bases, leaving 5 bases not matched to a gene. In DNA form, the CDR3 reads TGTGCCAGCAGTCGGACTAGCGGGCTTTACAATGAGCAGTTCTTC. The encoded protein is CASSRTSGLYNEQFF.

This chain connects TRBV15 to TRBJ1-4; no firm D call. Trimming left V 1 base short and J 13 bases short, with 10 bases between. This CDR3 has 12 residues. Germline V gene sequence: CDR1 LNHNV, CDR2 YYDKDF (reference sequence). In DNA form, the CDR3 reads TGTGCCACCAGCAGAGTTCTTAACGGACTGTTTTTT. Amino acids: CATSRVLNGLFF.

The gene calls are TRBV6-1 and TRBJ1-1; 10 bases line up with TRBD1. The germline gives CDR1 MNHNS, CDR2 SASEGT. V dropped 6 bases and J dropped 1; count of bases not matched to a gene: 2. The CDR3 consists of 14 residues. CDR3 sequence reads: CASSRDRGNTEAFF. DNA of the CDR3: TGTGCCAGCAGCAGGGACAGGGGGAACACTGAAGCTTTCTTT.

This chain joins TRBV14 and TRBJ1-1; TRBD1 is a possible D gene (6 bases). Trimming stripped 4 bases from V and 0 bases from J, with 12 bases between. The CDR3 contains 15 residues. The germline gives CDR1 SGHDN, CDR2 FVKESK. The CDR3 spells CASSLLDRLNTEAFF. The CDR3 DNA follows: TGTGCCAGCAGCCTACTGGACAGATTGAACACTGAAGCTTTCTTT.